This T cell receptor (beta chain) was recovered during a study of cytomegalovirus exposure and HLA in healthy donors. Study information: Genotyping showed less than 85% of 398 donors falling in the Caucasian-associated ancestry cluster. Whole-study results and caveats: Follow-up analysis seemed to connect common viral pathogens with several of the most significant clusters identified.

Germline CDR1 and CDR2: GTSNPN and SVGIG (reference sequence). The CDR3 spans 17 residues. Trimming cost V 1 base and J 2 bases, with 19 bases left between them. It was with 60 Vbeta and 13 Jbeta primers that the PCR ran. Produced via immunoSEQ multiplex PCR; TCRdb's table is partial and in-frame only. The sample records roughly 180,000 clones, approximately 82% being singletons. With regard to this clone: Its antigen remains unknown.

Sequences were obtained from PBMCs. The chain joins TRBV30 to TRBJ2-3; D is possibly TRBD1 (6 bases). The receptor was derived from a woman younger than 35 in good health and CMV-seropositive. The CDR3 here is CAWSATRTDDYTDTQYF. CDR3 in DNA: TGTGCCTGGAGTGCGACCCGGACAGATGATTACACAGATACGCAGTATTTT.